This TCR beta chain was sequenced during a study of CD8+ T cells in alopecia areata. Study-wide findings and caveats: For patients receiving tofacitinib, scalp clonality and expanded CD8+ clones among the top 100 significantly decreased. A large proportion of expanded lesional clones were detected persisting in scalp and blood during tofacitinib.

Reverse transcription of extracted RNA yielded cDNA, which provided the sequencing template. Sequencing was performed with immunoSEQ multiplex PCR; in TCRdb, only in-frame clones are kept and a portion is missing. Of roughly 100,000 clones detected, under 90% appear once; the ten largest clones hold around 10%. The CDR3 contains 14 residues. V lost 2 bases to trimming and J lost 4 bases, with 11 bases between them. CDR1 and CDR2 (germline): PRHDT, FYEKMQ (reference sequence). As to treatment: oral pan-JAK inhibitor, 5-10 mg twice daily. Sampling of alopecia areata patients yielded lesional scalp punch biopsies as well as peripheral blood. This clone has a single count. What it recognizes is unknown.

The clonotype comes from a human donor with alopecia areata. The rearrangement uses TRBV13 and TRBJ1-2, with D possibly TRBD1 on 5 matching bases. This sample comprised CD8+ T cells sorted from blood, obtained at approximately week 30, from a patient treated with tofacitinib. As DNA, the CDR3 is TGTGCCAGCAGCTTACAGGGACCCTTCTATGGCTACACCTTC. Amino acids: CASSLQGPFYGYTF.